This record covers a single TCR beta chain. This specimen comes from a study of blood T cell repertoires in COVID-19. CDR1 and CDR2 (germline): MDHEN, SYDVKM. The CDR3 is 15 residues long. J lost 3 bases, V lost 8 bases, and 9 bases had no gene match. Per the authors' pipeline: Reference gene primers were amplified, and this amplification served to estimate nucleated cell counts. The repertoire was sequenced with immunoSEQ multiplex PCR; TCRdb's copy has only in-frame clones and lacks some. For V, J and clone size, that table is used; D and trimming come from the DNA. The table lists approximately 240,000 clones, around 90% of them singletons, with around 6% in the top ten.

The sequencing sample was made of PBMCs or T cells enriched from blood (not recorded which). The sequence was collected from a woman younger than 45 with acute COVID-19. This chain connects TRBV28 to TRBJ1-5; TRBD1 matches 8 bases. CDR3: CASVPGGRDNQPQHF. The CDR3 nucleotides read TGTGCCAGCGTACCAGGGGGCCGGGACAATCAGCCCCAGCATTTT.